Listed below are T cell receptor beta chains from one sample, sequenced in a study of T cell clonotyping in hematopoietic cell transplantation. Using immunoSEQ multiplex PCR, the repertoire was profiled, and TCRdb retains in-frame clones only, with some absent. The sample contains around 12,000 clones, roughly 83% of which appear only once. Specimen: PBMCs, collected 100 days after allogeneic stem cell transplant. The receptor source for this set is a female patient aged 40 to 55 who had an allogeneic stem cell transplant from a related donor, so T cells may come from the graft donor. Some clones in this sample may be carry-over from other donors' samples. The CDR3 runs from the conserved cysteine through the conserved F or W.

v_call,j_call,cdr3_aa
TRBV11-3,TRBJ2-3,CASSLGGGRASDTQYF
TRBV9,TRBJ2-3,CASSERETGDTQYF
TRBV9,TRBJ1-2,CASSVTSVAGGVPYGYTF
TRBV7-9,TRBJ2-5,CASSLTGGSETQYF
TRBV25-1,TRBJ2-1,CASARGDGQFF
TRBV29-1,TRBJ2-5,CSALTGRETQYF
TRBV30,TRBJ2-5,CAWSGGPSGIVAQYF
TRBV19,TRBJ2-1,CASSKWEGRFEQFF
TRBV9,TRBJ1-2,CASSPSTDNYGYTF
TRBV28,TRBJ1-2,CASSFRQGYGYTF
TRBV25-1,TRBJ1-2,CASSESYGYTF
TRBV7-6,TRBJ2-5,CASSHYGGVGQETQYF
TRBV6-5,TRBJ1-1,CASSPSAEGTEAFF